The clone carrying this T cell receptor (beta chain) was seen many times. The patients had localized lung adenocarcinoma, a non-small cell subtype. From the PCR reads, TCRdb called clonotypes with MiXCR, one entry per CDR3 protein. The repertoire holds more than 25,000 distinct CDR3 sequences, 53% seen once, with about 45% in the top ten. This entry is derived from a study of CD4 and CD8 cells across lung adenocarcinoma regions. Trimming removed 0 bases at V and 3 bases at J, with 20 bases between. Germline lookup yields CDR1 LGHNA and CDR2 YNFKEQ. CDR3 length: 18 amino acids. The chain employs TRBV4-2 and TRBJ2-5, with D tentatively TRBD1 (7 bases). This TCR was recovered from a male donor with lung adenocarcinoma. The CD4 and CD8 labels of this study may be unreliable. The sample was CD8+ T cells from the center of a lung tumor. This CDR3 is CASSQDLRAGGNKETQYF. Written as DNA, the CDR3 is TGTGCCAGCAGCCAAGATCTTCGGGCAGGGGGGAATAAAGAGACCCAGTACTTC.